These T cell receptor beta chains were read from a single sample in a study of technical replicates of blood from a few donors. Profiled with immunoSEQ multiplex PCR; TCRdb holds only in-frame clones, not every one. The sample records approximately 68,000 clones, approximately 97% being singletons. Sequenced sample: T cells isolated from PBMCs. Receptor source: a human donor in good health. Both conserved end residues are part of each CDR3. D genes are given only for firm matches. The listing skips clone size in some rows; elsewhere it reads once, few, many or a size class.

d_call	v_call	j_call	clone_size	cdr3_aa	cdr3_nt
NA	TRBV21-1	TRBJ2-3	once	CARGLAECTDTQYF	TGTGCCAGGGGACTAGCGGAGTGCACAGATACGCAGTATTTT
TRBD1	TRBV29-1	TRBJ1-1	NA	CSVGQGAGTEAFF	TGCAGCGTGGGCCAGGGGGCGGGAACTGAAGCTTTCTTT
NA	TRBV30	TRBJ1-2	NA	CAWEPAAGWGYTF	TGTGCCTGGGAGCCGGCGGCAGGGTGGGGCTACACCTTC
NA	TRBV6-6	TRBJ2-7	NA	CASSYSGLYEQYF	TGTGCCAGCAGTTACTCGGGCCTTTACGAGCAGTACTTC
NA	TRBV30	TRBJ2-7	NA	CAWADVYEQYF	TGTGCCTGGGCAGATGTATACGAGCAGTACTTC
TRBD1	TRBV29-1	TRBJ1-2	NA	CTGQGDYGYTF	TGCACAGGACAGGGTGACTATGGCTACACCTTC
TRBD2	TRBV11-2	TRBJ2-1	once	CASSLRGTSESYNEQFF	TGTGCCAGCAGCCTAAGAGGGACTAGCGAGTCCTACAATGAGCAGTTCTTC
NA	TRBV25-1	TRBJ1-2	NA	CASSASGQTNYGYTF	TGTGCCAGCAGTGCCTCGGGACAAACTAACTATGGCTACACCTTC
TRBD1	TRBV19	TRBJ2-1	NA	CASSNQGADNEQFF	TGTGCCAGTAGTAATCAGGGGGCGGACAATGAGCAGTTCTTC
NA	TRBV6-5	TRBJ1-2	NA	CASSPNINYGYTF	TGTGCCAGCAGCCCTAATATTAACTATGGCTACACCTTC
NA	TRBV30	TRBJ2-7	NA	CAWSWEGGPYEQYF	TGTGCCTGGAGTTGGGAGGGGGGCCCCTACGAGCAGTACTTC
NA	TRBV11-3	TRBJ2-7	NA	CASSSRSGELSYEQYF	TGTGCCAGCAGCTCAAGGTCGGGGGAACTCTCCTACGAGCAGTACTTC
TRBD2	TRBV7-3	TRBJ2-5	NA	CASSGGDGETQYF	TGTGCCAGCAGCGGGGGGGATGGGGAGACCCAGTACTTC
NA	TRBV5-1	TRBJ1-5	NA	CASSASGGGQPQHF	TGCGCCAGCAGCGCGTCGGGGGGCGGGCAGCCCCAGCATTTT
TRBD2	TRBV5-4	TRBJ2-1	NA	CASSKASGRAGHEQFF	TGTGCCAGCAGCAAAGCGAGCGGGAGGGCGGGCCATGAGCAGTTCTTC
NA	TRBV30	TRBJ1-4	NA	CAWSVRQGYEKLFF	TGTGCCTGGAGTGTAAGGCAGGGATATGAAAAACTGTTTTTT
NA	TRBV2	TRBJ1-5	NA	CASSEGASVNQPQHF	TGTGCCAGCAGTGAAGGAGCCTCGGTCAATCAGCCCCAGCATTTT
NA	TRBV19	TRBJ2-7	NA	CASINRNSMEQYF	TGTGCCAGTATTAACAGGAACTCGATGGAGCAGTACTTC
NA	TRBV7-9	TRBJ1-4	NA	CASSYRVASTNEKLFF	TGTGCCAGCAGTTACAGGGTAGCTTCGACTAATGAAAAACTGTTTTTT
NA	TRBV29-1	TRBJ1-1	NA	CSGGLPEAFF	TGCAGCGGGGGACTGCCTGAAGCTTTCTTT
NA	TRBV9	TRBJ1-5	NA	CASSVGGLDQPQHF	TGTGCCAGCAGCGTAGGGGGCTTAGATCAGCCCCAGCATTTT
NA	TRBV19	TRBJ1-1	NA	CASSIESTVNTEAFF	TGTGCCAGTAGTATAGAGTCGACAGTCAACACTGAAGCTTTCTTT
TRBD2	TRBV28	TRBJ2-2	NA	CASSSGGRSGELFF	TGTGCCAGCAGTTCTGGCGGGAGATCCGGGGAGCTGTTTTTT
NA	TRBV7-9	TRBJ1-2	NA	CASSLVGGAHGYTF	TGTGCCAGCAGCTTAGTCGGGGGGGCTCATGGCTACACCTTC
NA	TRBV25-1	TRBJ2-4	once	CASSDRTLAKNIQYF	TGTGCCAGCAGTGATAGGACTTTAGCCAAAAACATTCAGTACTTC
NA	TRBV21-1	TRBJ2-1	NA	CASSKGQGPREQFF	TGTGCCAGCAGCAAAGGACAGGGTCCCCGTGAGCAGTTCTTC
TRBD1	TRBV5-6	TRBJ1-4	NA	CASSVDRVEEKLFF	TGTGCCAGCAGCGTGGACAGGGTTGAGGAAAAACTGTTTTTT
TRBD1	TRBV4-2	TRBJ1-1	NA	CASSPYGQGNTEAFF	TGTGCCAGCAGCCCATATGGACAGGGGAACACTGAAGCTTTCTTT
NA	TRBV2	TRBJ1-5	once	CASSEAPVSNQPQHF	TGTGCCAGCAGTGAAGCCCCCGTTAGCAATCAGCCCCAGCATTTT
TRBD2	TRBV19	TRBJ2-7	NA	CASSIFASGSNEQYF	TGTGCCAGTAGTATTTTCGCTAGCGGGAGCAATGAGCAGTACTTC
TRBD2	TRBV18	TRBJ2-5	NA	CASSPQPTSGSSETQYF	TGTGCCAGCTCACCCCAACCGACTAGCGGGAGCAGTGAGACCCAGTACTTC
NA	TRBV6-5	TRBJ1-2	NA	CASSYVGRGFYGYTF	TGTGCCAGCAGTTACGTTGGCAGGGGCTTTTATGGCTACACCTTC
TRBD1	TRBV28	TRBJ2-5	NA	CASSKGGRYQETQYF	TGTGCCAGCAGCAAAGGGGGCAGGTACCAAGAGACCCAGTACTTC
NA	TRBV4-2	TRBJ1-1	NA	CASSRGLGAGTEAFF	TGTGCCAGCAGCCGGGGTCTGGGGGCCGGGACTGAAGCTTTCTTT
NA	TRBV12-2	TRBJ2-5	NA	CASRLKAGGLGGETQYF	TGTGCAAGTCGCTTAAAAGCGGGAGGGCTGGGAGGAGAGACCCAGTACTTC
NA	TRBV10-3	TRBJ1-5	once	CAISESEGGLYQPQHF	TGTGCCATCAGTGAGAGTGAGGGCGGACTATATCAGCCCCAGCATTTT
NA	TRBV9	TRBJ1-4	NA	CASSVGGDRTEKLFF	TGTGCCAGCAGCGTAGGGGGAGACAGGACGGAAAAACTGTTTTTT
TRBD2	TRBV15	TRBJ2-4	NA	CATSLPPGGPSENIQYF	TGTGCCACCAGCCTCCCCCCGGGGGGTCCCTCTGAGAACATTCAGTACTTC
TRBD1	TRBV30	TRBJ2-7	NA	CAWTSGQGFLYEQYF	TGTGCCTGGACCTCGGGACAGGGGTTTCTCTACGAGCAGTACTTC
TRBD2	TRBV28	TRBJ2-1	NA	CASSLLAGGPNEQFF	TGTGCCAGCAGTCTACTAGCGGGAGGGCCCAATGAGCAGTTCTTC
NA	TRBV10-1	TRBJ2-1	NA	CASSDSSYNEQFF	TGCGCCAGCAGTGACAGTTCCTACAATGAGCAGTTCTTC
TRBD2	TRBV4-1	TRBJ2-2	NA	CASSLPGNGSGSRTGELFF	TGCGCCAGCAGCCTCCCCGGGAATGGAAGCGGGAGTCGGACCGGGGAGCTGTTTTTT
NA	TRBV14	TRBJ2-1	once	CASSQSRQRKFF	TGTGCCAGCAGCCAGAGTCGACAGCGAAAGTTCTTC
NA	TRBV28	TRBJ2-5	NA	CASGDPQGNLGEETQYF	TGTGCCAGCGGAGACCCACAGGGAAATCTTGGGGAAGAGACCCAGTACTTC
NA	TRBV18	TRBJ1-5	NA	CASSAAPGSNQPQHF	TGTGCCAGCTCAGCGGCGCCCGGGAGCAATCAGCCCCAGCATTTT
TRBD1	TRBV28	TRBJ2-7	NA	CACIPGQGSYEQYF	TGTGCCTGCATACCGGGACAGGGGTCCTACGAGCAGTACTTC
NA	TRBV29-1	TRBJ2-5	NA	CSVDRAETQYF	TGCAGCGTTGACAGGGCAGAGACCCAGTACTTC
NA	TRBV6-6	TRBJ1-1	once	CASSYSGEDTEAFF	TGTGCCAGCAGTTACTCGGGGGAGGACACTGAAGCTTTCTTT
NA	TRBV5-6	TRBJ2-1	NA	CASSLYTGYNEQFF	TGTGCCAGCAGCTTGTATACAGGGTACAATGAGCAGTTCTTC
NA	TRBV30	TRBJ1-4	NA	CAWSVGGAPLFF	TGTGCCTGGAGTGTGGGAGGCGCCCCTCTGTTTTTT
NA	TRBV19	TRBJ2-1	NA	CASRERAGTTNEQFF	TGTGCCAGTAGAGAGAGGGCGGGGACCACGAATGAGCAGTTCTTC
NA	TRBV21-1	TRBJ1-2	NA	CASSKLRFPRESGYTF	TGTGCCAGCAGCAAATTAAGGTTTCCCAGGGAAAGTGGCTACACCTTC
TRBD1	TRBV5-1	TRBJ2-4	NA	CASSPVTGSTKNIQYF	TGCGCCAGCAGCCCCGTGACAGGGTCGACCAAAAACATTCAGTACTTC
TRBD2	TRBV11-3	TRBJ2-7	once	CASSLLGGLAAYYEQYF	TGTGCCAGCAGCCTCCTAGGCGGTCTAGCGGCTTACTACGAGCAGTACTTC
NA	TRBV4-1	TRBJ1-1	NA	CASSQVGGGTFF	NA
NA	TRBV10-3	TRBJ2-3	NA	CAISEPGMETDTQYF	TGTGCCATCAGTGAACCGGGTATGGAGACAGATACGCAGTATTTT
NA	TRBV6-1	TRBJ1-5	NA	CASSDFHQVNQPQHF	TGTGCCAGCAGTGATTTTCATCAGGTCAATCAGCCCCAGCATTTT
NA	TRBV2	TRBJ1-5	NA	CASSSGFYSNQPQHF	TGTGCCAGCAGTTCAGGGTTTTATAGCAATCAGCCCCAGCATTTT
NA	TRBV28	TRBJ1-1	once	CASSPPGGDTEAFF	TGTGCCAGCAGTCCCCCTGGAGGGGACACTGAAGCTTTCTTT